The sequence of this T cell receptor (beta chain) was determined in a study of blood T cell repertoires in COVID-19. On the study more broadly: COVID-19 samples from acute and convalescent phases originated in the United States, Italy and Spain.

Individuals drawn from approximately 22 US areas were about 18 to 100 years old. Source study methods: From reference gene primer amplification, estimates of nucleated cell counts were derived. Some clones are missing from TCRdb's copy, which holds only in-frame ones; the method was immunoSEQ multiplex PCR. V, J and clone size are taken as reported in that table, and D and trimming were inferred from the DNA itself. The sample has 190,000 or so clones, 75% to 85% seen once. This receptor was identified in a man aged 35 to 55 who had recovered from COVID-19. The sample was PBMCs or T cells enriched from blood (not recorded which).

The CDR3 coding sequence is TGTGCCAGCAGCTTAGACTTGTCGAGCACTGAAGCTTTCTTT. This encodes CASSLDLSSTEAFF. J is TRBJ1-1 and V is TRBV5-4; D gene ambiguous. V dropped 2 bases and J dropped 4 bases, with 12 bases sitting between them. The V gene's germline CDR1 is SGHNT and CDR2 YYREEE (reference sequence). The CDR3 has 14 residues.